Presented here are 7 T cell receptor beta chains from one specimen sequenced in a study of T cells in localized non-small cell lung cancer. Libraries were prepared by immunoSEQ multiplex PCR; TCRdb keeps only in-frame clonotypes and omits some of them. This sample carries 40,000 to 65,000 clones, approximately 88% of them seen once, and the ten largest clones take roughly 17%. The sample here was peripheral blood mononuclear cells, taken before any cancer treatment. These TCRs come from a man aged 35-75 years with stage III lung adenocarcinoma.

This clone has just one count. The rearrangement joins TRBV4-2 to TRBJ2-7; no reliable D call. V was clipped by 0 bases and J by 3 bases, with 0 bases between them. CDR1 and CDR2 from the germline V gene are LGHNA and YNFKEQ. The CDR3 is 11 amino acids. CDR3 sequence: CASSQDYEQYF. The CDR3 region has the DNA TGTGCCAGCAGCCAAGACTACGAGCAGTACTTC.

The CDR3 reads CASSPAVEVYEQYF. The CDR3 coding sequence is TGCGCCAGCAGCCCCGCTGTAGAGGTCTACGAGCAGTACTTC. The rearrangement joins TRBV5-1 to TRBJ2-7, with D unclear. Trimming took off 4 bases at V and 3 bases at J, with 14 bases between the two ends. Germline V gene lookup returns CDR1 SGHRS and CDR2 YFSETQ. The CDR3 contains 14 residues.

CDR3 sequence (DNA): TGTGCCACCCGTCGGGGACAGGAGGAGCCCCAGCATTTT. This translates into CATRRGQEEPQHF. V and J are TRBV15 and TRBJ1-5; 8 nucleotides match TRBD1. CDR1 is LNHNV and CDR2 is YYDKDF in the germline V gene (reference sequence). V shed 8 bases, J shed 8 bases, and the junction held 8 bases outside the gene matches. This CDR3 comprises 13 residues. Variable domain in full (rest from reference TRBV15 and TRBJ1-5): DAMVIQNPRYQVTQFGKPVTLSCSQTLNHNVMYWYQQKSSQAPKLLFHYYDKDFNNEADTPDNFQSRRPNTSFCFLDIRSPGLGDTAMYLCATRRGQEEPQHFGDGTRLSIL.

The V call is TRBV6-5, the J call TRBJ1-1; a possible D gene is TRBD1 (5 bases). Between the trimmed V and J ends, which lost 0 bases and 4 bases, there was a span of 9 bases. The CDR3 length is 14 residues. The V gene's germline CDR1 is MNHEY and CDR2 SVGAGI. The CDR3 is CASSYSEGFTEAFF. Here the CDR3 DNA reads TGTGCCAGCAGTTACTCCGAGGGGTTCACTGAAGCTTTCTTT.

This chain links TRBV30 with TRBJ1-4; TRBD1 aligns across 10 bases. The CDR3 contains 18 residues. V dropped 3 bases and J dropped 8; count of bases not matched to a gene: 18. CDR1 and CDR2 from the germline V gene are GTSNPN and SVGIG (reference sequence). CDR3 sequence reads: CAWRNTLGTGVMGEKLFF. Here the CDR3 DNA reads TGTGCCTGGAGAAACACCCTTGGGACAGGGGTGATGGGGGAAAAACTGTTTTTT. The variable domain in full, with the rest retrieved from reference TRBV30 and TRBJ1-4, is SQTIHQWPATLVQPVGSPLSLECTVEGTSNPNLYWYRQAAGRGLQLLFYSVGIGQISSEVPQNLSASRPQDRQFILSSKKLLLSDSGFYLCAWRNTLGTGVMGEKLFFGSGTQLSVL.

This clone came up a few times. The rearrangement uses TRBV9 and TRBJ1-2; D gene ambiguous. The V and J ends lost 0 bases and 5 bases respectively, with 11 bases between them. The CDR3 loop spans 14 amino acids. Germline V gives CDR1 SGDLS, CDR2 YYNGEE. This CDR3 is CASSVDDDGYGYTF. The CDR3 bases are TGTGCCAGCAGCGTAGATGATGACGGTTATGGCTACACCTTC.

This clone occurred once. CDR3 bases: TGTGCCAGCAGTTTCCGTGTCGAGAGCTCCTACAATGAGCAGTTCTTC. This codes for CASSFRVESSYNEQFF. The chain recombines TRBV6-5 with TRBJ2-1; D call uncertain. Germline-derived CDR1 and CDR2 are MNHEY and SVGAGI. Trimming removed 4 bases from V and 0 bases from J, with 13 bases in between. The CDR3 is made up of 16 amino acids.